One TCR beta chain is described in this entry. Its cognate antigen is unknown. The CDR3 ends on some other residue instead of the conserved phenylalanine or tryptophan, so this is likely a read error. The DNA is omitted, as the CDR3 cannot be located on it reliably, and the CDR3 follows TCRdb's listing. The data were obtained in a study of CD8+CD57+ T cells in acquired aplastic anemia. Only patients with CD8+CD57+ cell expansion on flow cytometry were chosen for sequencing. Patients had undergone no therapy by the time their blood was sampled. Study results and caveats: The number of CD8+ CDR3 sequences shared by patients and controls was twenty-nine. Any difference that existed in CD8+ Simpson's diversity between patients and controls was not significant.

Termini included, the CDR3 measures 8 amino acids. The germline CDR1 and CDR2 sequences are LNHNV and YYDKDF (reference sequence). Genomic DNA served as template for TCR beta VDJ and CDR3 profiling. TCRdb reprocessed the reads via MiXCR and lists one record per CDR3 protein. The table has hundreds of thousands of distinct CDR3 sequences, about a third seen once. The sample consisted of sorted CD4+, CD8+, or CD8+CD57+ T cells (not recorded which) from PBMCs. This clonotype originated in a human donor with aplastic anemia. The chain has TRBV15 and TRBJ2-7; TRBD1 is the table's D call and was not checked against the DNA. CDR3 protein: CATRGDWT.